The 17 T cell receptor beta chains in this list originate from one sample, sequenced in a study of glioma-infiltrating T cells after dendritic cell vaccination. Time point meaning: after dendritic cell vaccination, including at tumor progression/relapse. TCRdb's table, derived via immunoSEQ multiplex PCR, lists solely in-frame clones and lacks some. The data show under 130,000 clones, around 87% seen once. This specimen consisted of blood, obtained after dendritic cell vaccination. The receptors were sampled from a human donor with glioblastoma.

The chain has TRBV6-5 and TRBJ1-2; 7 nucleotides agree with TRBD1. V was clipped by 4 bases and J by 4 bases; unmatched bases: 9. Germline CDR1 and CDR2: MNHEY and SVGAGI. The CDR3 runs to 15 residues. DNA of the CDR3: TGTGCCAGCAGTTTAGTAGGGACAGCTGCCTATGGCTACACCTTC. Translated: CASSLVGTAAYGYTF.

The chain carries TRBV6-6 and TRBJ1-4; D unclear. The germline gives CDR1 MNHNY, CDR2 SVGAGI (reference sequence). V lost 5 bases and J 6 bases, leaving 10 bases between the germline ends. This CDR3 contains 13 residues. The CDR3 protein is CASSNPVDEKLFF. The CDR3 coding sequence is TGTGCCAGCAGTAACCCGGTTGATGAAAAACTGTTTTTT.

The V gene is TRBV5-1, the J gene TRBJ1-1, with 7 bases identical to TRBD1. The V segment lost 4 bases and the J segment 4 bases; nucleotides outside the gene matches: 13. CDR3 length: 16 amino acids. The germline gives CDR1 SGHRS, CDR2 YFSETQ. The CDR3 spells CASSKGGGPGGTEAFF. In nucleotides, the CDR3 is TGCGCCAGCAGCAAGGGTGGGGGCCCAGGGGGCACTGAAGCTTTCTTT. Variable domain in full (rest from reference TRBV5-1 and TRBJ1-1): KAGVTQTPRYLIKTRGQQVTLSCSPISGHRSVSWYQQTPGQGLQFLFEYFSETQRNKGNFPGRFSGRQFSNSRSEMNVSTLELGDSALYLCASSKGGGPGGTEAFFGQGTRLTVV.

This clone occurred once. The chain uses TRBV19 and TRBJ1-4; 7 nucleotides match TRBD1. Germline-derived CDR1 and CDR2 are LNHDA and SQIVND (reference sequence). J lost 7 bases, V lost 5 bases, and 10 bases had no gene match. The CDR3 runs to 15 residues. CDR3 sequence reads: CASSPHRGAGEKLFF. CDR3 nucleotides: TGTGCCAGTAGTCCCCACAGGGGCGCGGGTGAAAAACTGTTTTTT. Full variable domain (rest looked up from reference TRBV19 and TRBJ1-4): DGGITQSPKYLFRKEGQNVTLSCEQNLNHDAMYWYRQDPGQGLRLIYYSQIVNDFQKGDIAEGYSVSREKKESFPLTVTSAQKNPTAFYLCASSPHRGAGEKLFFGSGTQLSVL.

This chain uses TRBV14 with TRBJ1-1, with D hard to call. Trimming stripped 1 base from V and 10 bases from J, with 10 bases between. Germline values: CDR1 SGHDN, CDR2 FVKESK. The CDR3 loop spans 12 amino acids. CDR3 loop: CASSQGTGLAFF. The CDR3 DNA follows: TGTGCCAGCAGCCAAGGGACGGGGTTAGCTTTCTTT.

This chain links TRBV6-5 with TRBJ2-3; D not certain. V shed 6 bases and J shed 9 bases, with 16 bases lying between them. Germline V gene sequence: CDR1 MNHEY, CDR2 SVGAGI. The CDR3 is made up of 13 amino acids. CDR3 DNA: TGTGCCAGCAGACCCTCCGAGACTCCAACGCAGTATTTT. Protein sequence: CASRPSETPTQYF.

This rearrangement joins TRBV27 to TRBJ2-7; maybe TRBD1 (6 bases). The CDR3 length is 15 residues. Germline loops: CDR1 MNHEY, CDR2 SMNVEV (reference sequence). V was trimmed by 5 bases and J by 8 bases, leaving 22 bases between them. CDR3 protein: CASSQGPGFIPQQYF. Here the CDR3 DNA reads TGTGCCAGCAGTCAGGGGCCAGGATTTATCCCGCAGCAGTACTTC.

The chain has TRBV27 and TRBJ1-2; 8 bases are a match to TRBD1. This CDR3 comprises 15 residues. With 8 bases clipped from V and 4 bases from J, the junction kept 12 bases outside the gene matches. Germline V gives CDR1 MNHEY, CDR2 SMNVEV (reference sequence). The CDR3 region has the DNA TGTGCCAGCTCCCTTCAGGGGGCATGGGGCTATGGCTACACCTTC. This gives the protein CASSLQGAWGYGYTF.

The rearrangement links TRBV5-1 to TRBJ1-5; D remains ambiguous. V lost 1 base, J lost 2 bases, and 7 bases lay in between. The CDR3 contains 14 residues. Germline V gene sequence: CDR1 SGHRS, CDR2 YFSETQ. The chain's CDR3 is CASSLRGGNQPQHF. CDR3 sequence (DNA): TGCGCCAGCAGCTTGCGAGGCGGCAATCAGCCCCAGCATTTT.

The chain couples TRBV10-3 to TRBJ2-1; D might be TRBD1 (7 bases). Germline loops: CDR1 ENHRY, CDR2 SYGVKD. This CDR3 comprises 15 residues. Trimming pared 6 bases from V and 7 bases from J, leaving 19 bases between. The CDR3 loop reads CAIREPGGGRNEQFF. CDR3 coding DNA: TGTGCCATCAGAGAACCAGGAGGGGGCCGAAATGAGCAGTTCTTC.

The chain carries TRBV6-1 and TRBJ2-7; 7 bases fit TRBD1. V dropped 2 bases and J dropped 0; count of bases not matched to a gene: 4. CDR1 and CDR2 (germline): MNHNS, SASEGT. The CDR3 spans 15 residues. CDR3 region: CASSEQRDSSYEQYF. CDR3 DNA: TGTGCCAGCAGTGAACAACGGGACAGCTCCTACGAGCAGTACTTC.

In the case of this clone: Other DNA variants within this sample encode the same CDR3. This rearrangement joins TRBV18 to TRBJ2-5; D unresolved. V was pared by 0 bases and J by 3 bases, with 5 bases between. Germline V CDR1 and CDR2: KGHSH, LQKENI. The CDR3 covers 13 residues. CDR3 nucleotides: TGTGCCAGCTCACCACCGTCGGAAGAGACCCAGTACTTC. The encoded protein is CASSPPSEETQYF.

The chain recombines TRBV11-3 with TRBJ2-7, with 16 bases lining up with TRBD2. V was pared by 6 bases and J by 2 bases, with 16 bases of the junction left unmatched. The germline CDR1 and CDR2 sequences are SGHNT and YENEEA. This CDR3 contains 20 residues. The CDR3 nucleotides are TGTGCCAGCAGTTTATATCGGGGACTAGCGGGAGGGCCAGGGACCTACGAGCAGTACTTC. It is translated as CASSLYRGLAGGPGTYEQYF.

J is TRBJ1-4 and V is TRBV6-6; a possible D gene is TRBD1 (6 bases). With 5 bases removed from V and 7 bases from J, the gap between germline ends came to 17 bases. Germline values: CDR1 MNHNY, CDR2 SVGAGI (reference sequence). The CDR3 is 15 amino acids. Here the CDR3 reads CASSKWTVGGEKLFF. CDR3 nucleotides: TGTGCCAGCAGTAAATGGACAGTTGGCGGTGAAAAACTGTTTTTT.

This sequence joins TRBV5-1 and TRBJ1-4; D perhaps matches TRBD1 (6 bases). There are 15 residues in the CDR3. Trimming left V 7 bases short and J 7 bases short, with 20 bases between. Germline V gene data show CDR1 as SGHRS and CDR2 as YFSETQ. CDR3 bases: TGCGCCAGCGCCCTAGGGGGGGGGCCGGGTGAAAAACTGTTTTTT. It specifies CASALGGGPGEKLFF. The full variable domain, with the rest looked up from reference TRBV5-1 and TRBJ1-4, is KAGVTQTPRYLIKTRGQQVTLSCSPISGHRSVSWYQQTPGQGLQFLFEYFSETQRNKGNFPGRFSGRQFSNSRSEMNVSTLELGDSALYLCASALGGGPGEKLFFGSGTQLSVL.

This chain connects TRBV11-3 to TRBJ2-1, with 8 bases aligning to TRBD2. CDR1 and CDR2 (germline): SGHNT, YENEEA. CDR3 length: 15 residues. Germline trimming cut 5 bases from V and 3 bases from J; bases unmatched to any gene: 6. In DNA, the CDR3 is TGTGCCAGCAGCAAGGGCGGGGGGAGCTACAATGAGCAGTTCTTC. Translated: CASSKGGGSYNEQFF.

V gene TRBV14 combines with J gene TRBJ2-7, with 10 bases fitting TRBD2. There are 16 residues in the CDR3. V lost 4 bases to trimming and J lost 0 bases; unmatched junction nucleotides: 6. Germline lookup yields CDR1 SGHDN and CDR2 FVKESK. CDR3 residues: CASSRVSGGASYEQYF. The CDR3 coding sequence is TGTGCCAGCAGCCGCGTGAGCGGGGGGGCCTCCTACGAGCAGTACTTC. Variable domain in full (rest from reference TRBV14 and TRBJ2-7): EAGVTQFPSHSVIEKGQTVTLRCDPISGHDNLYWYRRVMGKEIKFLLHFVKESKQDESGMPNNRFLAERTGGTYSTLKVQPAELEDSGVYFCASSRVSGGASYEQYFGPGTRLTVT.